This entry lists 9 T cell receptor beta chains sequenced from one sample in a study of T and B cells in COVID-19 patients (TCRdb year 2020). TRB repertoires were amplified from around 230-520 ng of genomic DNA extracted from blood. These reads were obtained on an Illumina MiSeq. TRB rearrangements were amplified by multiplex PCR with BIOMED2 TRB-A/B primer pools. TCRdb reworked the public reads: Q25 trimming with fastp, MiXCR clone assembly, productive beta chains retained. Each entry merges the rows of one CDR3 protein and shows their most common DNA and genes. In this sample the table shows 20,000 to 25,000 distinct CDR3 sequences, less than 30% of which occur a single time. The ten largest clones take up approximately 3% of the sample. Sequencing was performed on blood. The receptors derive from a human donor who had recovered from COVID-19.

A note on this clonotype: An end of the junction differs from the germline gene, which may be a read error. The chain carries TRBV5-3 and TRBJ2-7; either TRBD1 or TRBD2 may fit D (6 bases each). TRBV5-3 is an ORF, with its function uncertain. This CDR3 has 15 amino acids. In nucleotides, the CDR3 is TGTGCCAGCAGCTTGGGGGGCGCGACCTACAATGAGCAGTACTTC. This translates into CASSLGGATYNEQYF.

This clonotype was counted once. The CDR3 DNA follows: TGTGCCAGCAGCTTCGGGTTGGAGGGGGAGACCCAGTACTTC. It specifies CASSFGLEGETQYF. This chain joins TRBV11-1 and TRBJ2-5; weak D call: TRBD2 (6 bases). This CDR3 comprises 14 residues. V shed 3 bases and J shed 5 bases, with 13 bases lying between them. The germline V gene encodes CDR1 SGHAT and CDR2 FQDESV (reference sequence). The full variable domain, completed using reference TRBV11-1 and TRBJ2-5, is EAEVAQSPRYKITEKSQAVAFWCDPISGHATLYWYRQILGQGPELLVQFQDESVVDDSQLPKDRFSAERLKGVDSTLKIQPAELGDSAMYLCASSFGLEGETQYFGPGTRLLVL.

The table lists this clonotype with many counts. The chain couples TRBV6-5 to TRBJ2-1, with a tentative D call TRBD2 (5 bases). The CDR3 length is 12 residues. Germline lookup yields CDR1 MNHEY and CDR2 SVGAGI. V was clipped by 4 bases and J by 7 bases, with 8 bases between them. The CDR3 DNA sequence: TGTGCCAGCAGTTCCCCGGGAAATGAGCAGTTCTTC. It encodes CASSSPGNEQFF.

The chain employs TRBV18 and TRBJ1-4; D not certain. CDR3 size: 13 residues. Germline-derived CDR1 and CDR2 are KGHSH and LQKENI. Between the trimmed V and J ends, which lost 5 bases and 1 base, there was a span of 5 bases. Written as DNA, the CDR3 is TGTGCCAGCTCAGTGGGAACTAATGAAAAACTGTTTTTT. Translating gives CASSVGTNEKLFF.

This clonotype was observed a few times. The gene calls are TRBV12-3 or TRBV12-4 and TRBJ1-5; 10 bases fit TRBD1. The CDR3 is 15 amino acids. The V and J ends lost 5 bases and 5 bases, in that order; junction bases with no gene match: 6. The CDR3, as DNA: TGTGCCAGCAGTCCGACAGGGGGCGGGTATCAGCCCCAGCATTTT. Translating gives CASSPTGGGYQPQHF.

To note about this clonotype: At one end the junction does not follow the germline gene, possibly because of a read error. CDR3 bases: TGTGCCACCAGTGGCACAGGGAAACCCTACAATGAGCAGTTCTTC. Protein: CATSGTGKPYNEQFF. The gene calls are TRBV12-3 or TRBV12-4 and TRBJ2-1; possibly TRBD1 for D (6 bases). The CDR3 contains 15 residues.

The DNA for the CDR3 is TGTGCCATCAGTGGCGGAGCCTACGAGCAGTACTTC. Encoded protein: CAISGGAYEQYF. The chain joins TRBV10-3 to TRBJ2-7; D gene unclear. This CDR3 region has 12 residues. CDR1 is ENHRY and CDR2 is SYGVKD in the germline V gene. The V end lost 4 bases, the J end lost 2 bases, and 6 bases lay between the germline ends.

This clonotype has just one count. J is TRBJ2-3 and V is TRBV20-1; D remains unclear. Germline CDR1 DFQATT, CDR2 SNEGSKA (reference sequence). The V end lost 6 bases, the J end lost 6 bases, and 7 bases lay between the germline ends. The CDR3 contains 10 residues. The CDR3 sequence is CSASRDTQYF. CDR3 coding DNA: TGCAGTGCCTCTCGGGATACGCAGTATTTT.

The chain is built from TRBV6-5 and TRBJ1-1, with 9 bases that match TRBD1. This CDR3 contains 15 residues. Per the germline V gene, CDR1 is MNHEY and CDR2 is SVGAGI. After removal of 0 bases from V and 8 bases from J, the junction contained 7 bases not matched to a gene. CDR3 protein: CASSYSKQGATEAFF. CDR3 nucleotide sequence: TGTGCCAGCAGTTACTCGAAACAGGGGGCCACGGAAGCTTTCTTT.